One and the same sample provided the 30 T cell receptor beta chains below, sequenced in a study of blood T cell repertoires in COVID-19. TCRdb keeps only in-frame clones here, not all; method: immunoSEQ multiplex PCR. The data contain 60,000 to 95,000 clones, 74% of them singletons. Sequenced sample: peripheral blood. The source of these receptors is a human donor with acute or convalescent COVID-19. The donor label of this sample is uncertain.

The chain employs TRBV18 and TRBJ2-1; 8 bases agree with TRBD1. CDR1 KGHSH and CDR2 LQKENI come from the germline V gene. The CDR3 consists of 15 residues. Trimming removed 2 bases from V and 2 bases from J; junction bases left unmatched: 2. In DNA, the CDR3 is TGTGCCAGCTCACCATTACAGGGGGCCTACAATGAGCAGTTCTTC. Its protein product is CASSPLQGAYNEQFF.

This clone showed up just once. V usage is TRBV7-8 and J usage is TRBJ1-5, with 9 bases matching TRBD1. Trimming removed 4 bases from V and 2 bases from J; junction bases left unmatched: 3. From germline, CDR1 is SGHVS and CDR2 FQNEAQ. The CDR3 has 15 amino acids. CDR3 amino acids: CASSSGQGGNQPQHF. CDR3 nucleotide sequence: TGTGCCAGCAGCTCGGGACAGGGCGGCAATCAGCCCCAGCATTTT. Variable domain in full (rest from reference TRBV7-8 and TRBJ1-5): GAGVSQSPRYKVAKRGQDVALRCDPISGHVSLFWYQQALGQGPEFLTYFQNEAQLDKSGLPSDRFFAERPEGSVSTLKIQRTQQEDSAVYLCASSSGQGGNQPQHFGDGTRLSIL.

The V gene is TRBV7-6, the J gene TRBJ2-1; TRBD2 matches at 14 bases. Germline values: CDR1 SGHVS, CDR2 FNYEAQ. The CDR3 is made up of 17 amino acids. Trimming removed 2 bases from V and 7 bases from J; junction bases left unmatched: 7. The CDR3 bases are TGTGCCAGCAGCTTACTAAGACTAGCGGGGGGGCAGAATGAGCAGTTCTTC. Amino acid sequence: CASSLLRLAGGQNEQFF.

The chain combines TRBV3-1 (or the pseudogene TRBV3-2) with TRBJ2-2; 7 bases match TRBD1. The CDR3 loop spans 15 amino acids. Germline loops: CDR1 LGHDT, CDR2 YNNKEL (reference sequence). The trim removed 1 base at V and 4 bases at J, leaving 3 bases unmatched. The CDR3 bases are TGTGCCAGCAGCCAAGCCCCAGGGGGCACCGGGGAGCTGTTTTTT. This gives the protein CASSQAPGGTGELFF.

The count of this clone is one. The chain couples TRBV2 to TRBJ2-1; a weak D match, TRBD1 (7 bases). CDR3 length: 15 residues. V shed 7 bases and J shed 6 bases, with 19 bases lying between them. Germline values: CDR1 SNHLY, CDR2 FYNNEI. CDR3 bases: TGTGCCAGCATTTTAGCGCCCCAGGGGGGCAATGAGCAGTTCTTC. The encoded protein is CASILAPQGGNEQFF.

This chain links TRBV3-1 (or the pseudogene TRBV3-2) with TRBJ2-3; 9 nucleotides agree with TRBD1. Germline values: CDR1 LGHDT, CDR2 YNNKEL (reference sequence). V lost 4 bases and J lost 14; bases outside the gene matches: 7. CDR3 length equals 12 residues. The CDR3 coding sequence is TGTGCCAGCAGCCTAGTAGGACAGGGGCCGTATTTT. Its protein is CASSLVGQGPYF.

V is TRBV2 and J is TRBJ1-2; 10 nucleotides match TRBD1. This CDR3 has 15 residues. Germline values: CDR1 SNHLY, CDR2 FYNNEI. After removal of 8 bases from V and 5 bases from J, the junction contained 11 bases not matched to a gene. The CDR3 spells CASRPGQGFGYGYTF. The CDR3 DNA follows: TGTGCCAGCCGGCCGGGACAGGGGTTTGGATATGGCTACACCTTC.

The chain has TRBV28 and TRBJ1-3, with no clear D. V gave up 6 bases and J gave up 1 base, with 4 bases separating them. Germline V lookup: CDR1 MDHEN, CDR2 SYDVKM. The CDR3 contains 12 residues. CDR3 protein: CASSVSGNTIYF. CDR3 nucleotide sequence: TGTGCCAGCAGCGTGTCTGGAAACACCATATATTTT. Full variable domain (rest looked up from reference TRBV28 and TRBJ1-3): DVKVTQSSRYLVKRTGEKVFLECVQDMDHENMFWYRQDPGLGLRLIYFSYDVKMKEKGDIPEGYSVSREKKERFSLILESASTNQTSMYLCASSVSGNTIYFGEGSWLTVV.

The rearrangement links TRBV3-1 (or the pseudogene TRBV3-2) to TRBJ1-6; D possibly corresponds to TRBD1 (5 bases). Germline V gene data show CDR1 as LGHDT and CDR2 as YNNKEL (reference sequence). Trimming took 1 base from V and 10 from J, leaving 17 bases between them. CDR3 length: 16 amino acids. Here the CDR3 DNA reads TGTGCCAGCAGCCAAGGGGGGGTGGGGGTTGACTCACCCCTCCACTTT. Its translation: CASSQGGVGVDSPLHF.

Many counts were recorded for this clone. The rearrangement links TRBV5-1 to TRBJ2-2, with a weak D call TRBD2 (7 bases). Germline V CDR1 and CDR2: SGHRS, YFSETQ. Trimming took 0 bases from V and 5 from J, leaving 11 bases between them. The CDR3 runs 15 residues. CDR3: CASSLVGGRTGELFF. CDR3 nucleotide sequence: TGCGCCAGCAGCTTGGTCGGGGGGCGGACCGGGGAGCTGTTTTTT. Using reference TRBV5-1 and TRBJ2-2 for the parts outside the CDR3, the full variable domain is KAGVTQTPRYLIKTRGQQVTLSCSPISGHRSVSWYQQTPGQGLQFLFEYFSETQRNKGNFPGRFSGRQFSNSRSEMNVSTLELGDSALYLCASSLVGGRTGELFFGEGSRLTVL.

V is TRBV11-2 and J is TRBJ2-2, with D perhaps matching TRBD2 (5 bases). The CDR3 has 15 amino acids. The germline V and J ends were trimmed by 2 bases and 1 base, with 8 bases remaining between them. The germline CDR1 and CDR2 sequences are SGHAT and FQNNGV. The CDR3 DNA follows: TGTGCCAGCAGCTTACGCGGGTTGAACACCGGGGAGCTGTTTTTT. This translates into CASSLRGLNTGELFF.

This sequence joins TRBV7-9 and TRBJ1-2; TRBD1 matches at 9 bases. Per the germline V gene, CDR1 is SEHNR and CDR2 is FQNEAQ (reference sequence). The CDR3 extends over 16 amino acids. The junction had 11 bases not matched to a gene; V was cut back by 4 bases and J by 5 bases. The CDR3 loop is CASSSAWTGEWYGYTF. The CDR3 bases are TGTGCCAGCAGCTCGGCCTGGACAGGGGAATGGTATGGCTACACCTTC.

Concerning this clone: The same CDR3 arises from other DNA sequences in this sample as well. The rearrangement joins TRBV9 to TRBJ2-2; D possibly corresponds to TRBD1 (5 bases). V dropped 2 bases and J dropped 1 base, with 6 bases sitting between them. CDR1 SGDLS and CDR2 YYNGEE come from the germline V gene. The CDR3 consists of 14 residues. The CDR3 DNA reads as TGTGCCAGCAGCGTCACAGGGAACACCGGGGAGCTGTTTTTT. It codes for CASSVTGNTGELFF.

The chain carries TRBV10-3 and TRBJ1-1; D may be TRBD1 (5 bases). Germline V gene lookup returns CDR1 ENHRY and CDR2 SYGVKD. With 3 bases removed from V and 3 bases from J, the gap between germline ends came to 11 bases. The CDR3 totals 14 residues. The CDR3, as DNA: TGTGCCATCAGTGAAAGGGGTCGGGACACTGAAGCTTTCTTT. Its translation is CAISERGRDTEAFF.

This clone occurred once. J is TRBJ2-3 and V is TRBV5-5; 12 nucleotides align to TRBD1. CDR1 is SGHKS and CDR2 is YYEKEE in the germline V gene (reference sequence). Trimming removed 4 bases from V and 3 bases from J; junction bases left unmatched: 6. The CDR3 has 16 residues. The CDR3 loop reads CASSRGQGAKTDTQYF. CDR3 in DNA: TGTGCCAGCAGCCGGGGACAGGGGGCGAAGACAGATACGCAGTATTTT.

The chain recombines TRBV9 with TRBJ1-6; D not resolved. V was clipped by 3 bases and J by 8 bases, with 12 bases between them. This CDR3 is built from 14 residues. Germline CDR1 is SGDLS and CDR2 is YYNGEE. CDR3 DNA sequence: TGTGCCAGCAGCGGGGCCTCCGGGGATTCACCCCTCCACTTT. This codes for CASSGASGDSPLHF.

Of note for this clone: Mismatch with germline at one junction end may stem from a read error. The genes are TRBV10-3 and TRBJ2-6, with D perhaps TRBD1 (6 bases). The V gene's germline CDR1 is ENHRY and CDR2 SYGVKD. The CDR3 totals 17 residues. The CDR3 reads CAISEGGQQPGSNVLTF. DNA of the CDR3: TGTGCCATCAGTGAAGGAGGACAGCAACCTGGGTCCAACGTCCTGACTTTC.

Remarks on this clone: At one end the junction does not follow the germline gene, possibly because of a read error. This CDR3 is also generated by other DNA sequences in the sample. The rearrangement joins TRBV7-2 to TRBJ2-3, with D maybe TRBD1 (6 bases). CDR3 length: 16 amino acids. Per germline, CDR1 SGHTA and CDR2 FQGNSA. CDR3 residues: CASSLVSGHRTQTQYF. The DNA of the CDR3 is TGTGCCAGCAGCTTAGTGTCGGGACACCGGACTCAAACGCAATATTTT. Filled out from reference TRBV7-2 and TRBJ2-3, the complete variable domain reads GAGVSQSPSNKVTEKGKDVELRCDPISGHTALYWYRQSLGQGLEFLIYFQGNSAPDKSGLPSDRFSAERTGGSVSTLTIQRTQQEDSAVYLCASSLVSGHRTQTQYFGPGTRLTVL.

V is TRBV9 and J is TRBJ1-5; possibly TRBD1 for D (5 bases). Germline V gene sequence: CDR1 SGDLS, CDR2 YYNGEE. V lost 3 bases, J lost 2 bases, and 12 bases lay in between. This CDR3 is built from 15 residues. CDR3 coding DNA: TGTGCCAGCAGCGCAGGGTTTCGACGCAATCAGCCCCAGCATTTT. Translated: CASSAGFRRNQPQHF.

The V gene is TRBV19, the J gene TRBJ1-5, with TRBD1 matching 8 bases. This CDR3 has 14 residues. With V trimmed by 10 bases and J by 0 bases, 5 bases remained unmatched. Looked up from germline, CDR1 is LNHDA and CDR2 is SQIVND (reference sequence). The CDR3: CATQDRASNQPQHF. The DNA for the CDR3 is TGTGCCACCCAGGACAGGGCTAGCAATCAGCCCCAGCATTTT.

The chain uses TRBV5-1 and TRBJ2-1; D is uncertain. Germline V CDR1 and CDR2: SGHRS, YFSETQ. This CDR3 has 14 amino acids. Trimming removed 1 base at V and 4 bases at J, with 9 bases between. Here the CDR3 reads CASSLPGSYNEQFF. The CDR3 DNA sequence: TGCGCCAGCAGCTTGCCAGGTTCTTACAATGAGCAGTTCTTC. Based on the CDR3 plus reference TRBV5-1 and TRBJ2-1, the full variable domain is KAGVTQTPRYLIKTRGQQVTLSCSPISGHRSVSWYQQTPGQGLQFLFEYFSETQRNKGNFPGRFSGRQFSNSRSEMNVSTLELGDSALYLCASSLPGSYNEQFFGPGTRLTVL.

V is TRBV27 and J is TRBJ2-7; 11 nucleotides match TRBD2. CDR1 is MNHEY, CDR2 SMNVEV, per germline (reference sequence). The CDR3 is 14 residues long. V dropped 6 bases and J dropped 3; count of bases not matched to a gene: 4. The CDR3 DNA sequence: TGTGCCAGCAGAAGGACTAGCGGGTTCTACGAGCAGTACTTC. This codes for CASRRTSGFYEQYF.

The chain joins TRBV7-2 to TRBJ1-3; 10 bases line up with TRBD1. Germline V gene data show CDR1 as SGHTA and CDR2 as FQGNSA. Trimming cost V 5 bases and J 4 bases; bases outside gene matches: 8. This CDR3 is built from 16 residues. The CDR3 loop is CASSTPRQGAGNTIYF. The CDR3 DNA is TGTGCCAGCAGCACTCCCCGACAGGGGGCGGGAAACACCATATATTTT. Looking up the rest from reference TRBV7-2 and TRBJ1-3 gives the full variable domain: GAGVSQSPSNKVTEKGKDVELRCDPISGHTALYWYRQSLGQGLEFLIYFQGNSAPDKSGLPSDRFSAERTGGSVSTLTIQRTQQEDSAVYLCASSTPRQGAGNTIYFGEGSWLTVV.

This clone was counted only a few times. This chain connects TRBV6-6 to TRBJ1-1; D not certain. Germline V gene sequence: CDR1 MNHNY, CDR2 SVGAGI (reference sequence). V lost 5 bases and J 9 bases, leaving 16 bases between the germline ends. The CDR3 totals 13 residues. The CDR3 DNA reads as TGTGCCAGCAGTCCTGAGACAACTCGGCAAGCTTTCTTT. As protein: CASSPETTRQAFF.

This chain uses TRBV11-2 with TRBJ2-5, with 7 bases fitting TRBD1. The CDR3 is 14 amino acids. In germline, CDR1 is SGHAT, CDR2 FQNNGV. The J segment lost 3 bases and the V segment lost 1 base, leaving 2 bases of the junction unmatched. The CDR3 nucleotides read TGTGCCAGCAGCTTAGGGGACAGCAAAGAGACCCAGTACTTC. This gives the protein CASSLGDSKETQYF.

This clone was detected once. The CDR3 bases are TGTGCCAGCAGCATTACAGCCAACACTGAAGCTTTCTTT. Protein: CASSITANTEAFF. The rearrangement uses TRBV3-1 (or the pseudogene TRBV3-2) and TRBJ1-1, with D unresolved. Germline CDR1 and CDR2: LGHDT and YNNKEL (reference sequence). V was cut by 5 bases and J by 2 bases, with 9 bases left in between. CDR3 length equals 13 residues.

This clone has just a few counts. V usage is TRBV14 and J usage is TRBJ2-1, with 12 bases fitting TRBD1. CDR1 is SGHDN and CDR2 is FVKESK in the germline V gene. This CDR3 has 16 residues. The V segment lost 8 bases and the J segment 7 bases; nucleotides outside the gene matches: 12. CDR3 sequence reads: CASRQTRDRGPNEQFF. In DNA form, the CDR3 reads TGTGCCAGCCGGCAAACTCGGGACAGGGGGCCTAATGAGCAGTTCTTC. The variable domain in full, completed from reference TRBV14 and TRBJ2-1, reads EAGVTQFPSHSVIEKGQTVTLRCDPISGHDNLYWYRRVMGKEIKFLLHFVKESKQDESGMPNNRFLAERTGGTYSTLKVQPAELEDSGVYFCASRQTRDRGPNEQFFGPGTRLTVL.

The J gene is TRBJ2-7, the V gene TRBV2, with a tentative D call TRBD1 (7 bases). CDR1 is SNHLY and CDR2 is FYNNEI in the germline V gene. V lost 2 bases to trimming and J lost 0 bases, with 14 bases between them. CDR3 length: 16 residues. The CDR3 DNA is TGTGCCAGCAGTGAACGGGGGACAGTAAGCTCCTACGAGCAGTACTTC. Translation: CASSERGTVSSYEQYF.

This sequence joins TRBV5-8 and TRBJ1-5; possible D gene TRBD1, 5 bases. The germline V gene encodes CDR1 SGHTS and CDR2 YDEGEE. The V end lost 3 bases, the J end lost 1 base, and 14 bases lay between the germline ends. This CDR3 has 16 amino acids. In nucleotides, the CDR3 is TGTGCCAGCAGCTCTAGGGGAGGGTCCAGCAATCAGCCCCAGCATTTT. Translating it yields CASSSRGGSSNQPQHF.

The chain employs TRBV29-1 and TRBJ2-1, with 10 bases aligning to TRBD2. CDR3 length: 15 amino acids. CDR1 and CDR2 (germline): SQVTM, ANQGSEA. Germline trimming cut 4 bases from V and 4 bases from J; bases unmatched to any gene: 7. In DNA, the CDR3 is TGCAGCGTTGCCTCTAGCGGGAGAGGGTACAATGAGCAGTTCTTC. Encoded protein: CSVASSGRGYNEQFF.